This T cell receptor (beta chain) was sequenced in a study of blood T cell repertoires in COVID-19. As for the study in general: Acute and convalescent COVID-19 specimens originated in the United States, Italy and Spain. T cells, B-cell-depleted T cells, or PBMCs provided the cDNA or gDNA that served as material.

Germline CDR1 is LNHDA and CDR2 is SQIVND (reference sequence). This CDR3 has 13 amino acids. V lost 4 bases, J lost 4 bases, and 9 bases lay in between. As handled by the study authors: Reference gene primer amplification yielded estimated nucleated cell counts. Produced via immunoSEQ multiplex PCR; TCRdb's table is partial and in-frame only. The V and J calls and the clone size are those of that table, but D and trimming were determined from the DNA. This repertoire shows 260,000 or so clones, 70% to 90% found once; its top ten account for less than 10%. The clonotype comes from a man between 18 and 35 years old with active or convalescent COVID-19. The chain is built from TRBV19 and TRBJ2-3; possibly TRBD2 for D (6 bases). Material: peripheral blood. The CDR3: CASSRLGADTQYF. The CDR3 DNA sequence: TGTGCCAGTAGTAGACTAGGCGCAGATACGCAGTATTTT. The full variable domain, with the rest looked up from reference TRBV19 and TRBJ2-3, is DGGITQSPKYLFRKEGQNVTLSCEQNLNHDAMYWYRQDPGQGLRLIYYSQIVNDFQKGDIAEGYSVSREKKESFPLTVTSAQKNPTAFYLCASSRLGADTQYFGPGTRLTVL.